This entry lists 7 T cell receptor beta chains sequenced from one sample in a study of T cell clonality in common variable immunodeficiency. Whole-study results and caveats: In common variable immunodeficiency, TCR beta chains reportedly carried fewer deletions and N-nucleotide insertions.

The protocol was immunoSEQ multiplex PCR, while the TCRdb copy is restricted to in-frame clones and leaves out a portion. This sample comprises under 25,000 clones, none seen once only. The antigens of these receptors remain unknown. The sequencing input was peripheral blood mononuclear cells. All receptors derive from a human donor with common variable immunodeficiency.

A remark on this clone: From the germline J gene comes the end of the CDR3, since the read stops 3 residues before it. The genes are TRBV20-1 and TRBJ2-7, with 7 nucleotides matching TRBD1. The V segment lost 3 bases and the J segment 4 bases; nucleotides outside the gene matches: 6. The CDR3 runs 13 residues. Germline V gene sequence: CDR1 DFQATT, CDR2 SNEGSKA (reference sequence). The CDR3 protein is CSARTGPTYEQYF. The covered CDR3 bases are TGCAGTGCTAGGACAGGGCCCACTTACGAG.

As concerns this clone: The CDR3 end is not reached by the read, which stops 3 residues before it; the germline J gene fills it in. The chain links TRBV7-9 to TRBJ2-7; D is unresolved. This CDR3 spans 13 amino acids. CDR1 and CDR2 from the germline V gene are SEHNR and FQNEAQ (reference sequence). Trimming took 5 bases from V and 5 from J, leaving 13 bases between them. The CDR3 protein is CASSPPPSDEQYF. CDR3 bases read: TGTGCCAGCAGCCCCCCCCCGTCCGACGAG.

In the case of this clone: The read stops 3 residues short of the end of the CDR3; the missing end is completed from the germline J gene. The chain joins TRBV2 to TRBJ1-2, with a possible D match to TRBD1 (6 bases). CDR3 size: 15 residues. The V end was cut by 10 bases, the J end by 4 bases, with 22 bases between. The germline CDR1 and CDR2 sequences are SNHLY and FYNNEI. The CDR3 is CATPFNGQPFYGYTF. The sequenced CDR3 bases are TGTGCCACACCATTTAACGGACAGCCCTTCTATGGC.

A remark on this clone: From the germline J gene comes the end of the CDR3, since the read stops 3 residues before it. The chain combines TRBV7-3 with TRBJ2-5, with D perhaps TRBD2 (7 bases). This CDR3 comprises 14 residues. V dropped 5 bases and J dropped 2 bases, with 12 bases sitting between them. Germline CDR1 and CDR2: SGHTA and FQGTGA. The CDR3 DNA, read in part, is TGTGCCAGCAGCCACGGGGGGCAACAAGAGACC. Protein sequence: CASSHGGQQET. The entire CDR3 protein is CASSHGGQQETQYF.

A word on this clone: Coverage ceases 3 residues before the CDR3 finishes, and the germline J gene fills in the end. V is TRBV7-9 and J is TRBJ2-2; perhaps TRBD1 as D (6 bases). V gave up 10 bases and J gave up 1 base, with 16 bases separating them. This CDR3 is 15 amino acids long. Germline V lookup: CDR1 SEHNR, CDR2 FQNEAQ (reference sequence). The sequenced CDR3 bases are TGTGCCACCCATAAGGACAGAATGAACACCGGGGAG. It translates to CATHKDRMNTGE. The whole CDR3 reads CATHKDRMNTGELFF. The entire variable domain, with the rest obtained from reference TRBV7-9 and TRBJ2-2, is as follows: DTGVSQNPRHKITKRGQNVTFRCDPISEHNRLYWYRQTLGQGPEFLTYFQNEAQLEKSRLLSDRFSAERPKGSFSTLEIQRTEQGDSAMYLCATHKDRMNTGELFFGEGSRLTVL.

This clone has at least ten counts. The read terminates 3 residues before the CDR3 end, so the remaining end is supplied by the germline J gene. The chain has TRBV20-1 and TRBJ2-3, with TRBD2 identical over 9 bases. Germline V gives CDR1 DFQATT, CDR2 SNEGSKA (reference sequence). The ends lost 6 bases at V and 5 bases at J; junction bases unmatched: 9. The CDR3 runs 14 residues. CDR3 amino acids: CSAQSGRRLDTQYF. The covered CDR3 bases are TGCAGTGCACAGAGCGGGAGGAGGTTAGATACG.

This clone was found a few times. The CDR3 goes on 3 residues after the read ends, and that part is filled in from the germline J gene. This chain joins TRBV6-2 or TRBV6-3 and TRBJ1-2, with D possibly being TRBD1 (5 bases). Germline V gene data show CDR1 as MNHEY and CDR2 as SVGEGT. The CDR3 contains 13 residues. V was cut by 7 bases and J by 0 bases, with 9 bases left in between. The part of the CDR3 DNA that was read is TGTGCCAGCAAAGACAGTGCTAACTATGGC. Translating gives CASKDSANYG. The CDR3 in its entirety is CASKDSANYGYTF.